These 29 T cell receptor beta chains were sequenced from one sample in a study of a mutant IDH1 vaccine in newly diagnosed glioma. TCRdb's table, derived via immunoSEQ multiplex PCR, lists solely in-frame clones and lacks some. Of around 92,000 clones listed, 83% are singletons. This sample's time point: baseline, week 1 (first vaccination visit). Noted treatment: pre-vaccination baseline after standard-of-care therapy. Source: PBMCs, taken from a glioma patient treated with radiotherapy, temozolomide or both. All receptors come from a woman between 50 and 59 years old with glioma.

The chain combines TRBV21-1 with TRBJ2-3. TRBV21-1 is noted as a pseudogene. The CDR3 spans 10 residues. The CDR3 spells CARITDTQYF. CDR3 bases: TGTGCCAGGATCACAGATACGCAGTATTTT.

The CDR3 here is CATLARTDTQYF. The CDR3 coding sequence is TGTGCCACCTTAGCGCGCACAGATACGCAGTATTTT. The J gene is TRBJ2-3, the V gene TRBV27; TRBD2 might be the D (5 bases). Germline V lookup: CDR1 MNHEY, CDR2 SMNVEV (reference sequence). CDR3 size: 12 residues. Trimming took off 10 bases at V and 1 base at J, with 9 bases between the two ends.

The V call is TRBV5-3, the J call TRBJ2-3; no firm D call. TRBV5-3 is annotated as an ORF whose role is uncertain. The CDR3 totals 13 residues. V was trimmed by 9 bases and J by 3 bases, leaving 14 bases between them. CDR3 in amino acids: CATITTQTDTQYF. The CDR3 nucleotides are TGTGCCACCATTACTACCCAGACAGATACGCAGTATTTT.

CDR3 DNA sequence: TGTGCCAGCAGTGACAGGGACGGGCCCTACAATGAGCAGTTCTTC. Its translation is CASSDRDGPYNEQFF. This chain joins TRBV6-1 and TRBJ2-1; D might be TRBD1 or TRBD2, each matching 5 bases. V lost 3 bases and J lost 2, with 11 bases in between. CDR1 is MNHNS, CDR2 SASEGT, per germline. CDR3 length: 15 amino acids.

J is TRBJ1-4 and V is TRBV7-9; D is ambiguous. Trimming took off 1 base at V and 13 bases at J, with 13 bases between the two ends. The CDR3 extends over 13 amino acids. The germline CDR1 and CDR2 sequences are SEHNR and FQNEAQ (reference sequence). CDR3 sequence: CASSLDRNTALFF. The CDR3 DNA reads TGTGCCAGCAGCTTAGATAGGAACACCGCACTGTTTTTT.

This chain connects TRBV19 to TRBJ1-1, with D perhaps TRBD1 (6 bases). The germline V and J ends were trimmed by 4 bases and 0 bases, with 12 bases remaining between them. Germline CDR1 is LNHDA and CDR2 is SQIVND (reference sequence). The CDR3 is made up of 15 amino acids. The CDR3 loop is CASSSQQGMNTEAFF. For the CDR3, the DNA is TGTGCCAGTAGTAGCCAACAGGGTATGAACACTGAAGCTTTCTTT.

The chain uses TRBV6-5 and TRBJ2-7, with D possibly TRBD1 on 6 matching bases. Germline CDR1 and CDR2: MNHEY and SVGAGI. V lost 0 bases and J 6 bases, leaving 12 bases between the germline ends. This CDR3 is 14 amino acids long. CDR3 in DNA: TGTGCCAGCAGTTACTCGGGTCGAGGGGGCGAGCAGTACTTC. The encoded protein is CASSYSGRGGEQYF.

CDR3 in DNA: TGTGCCAGCTCACCCCTCCTCGGGGGGCGCACTGAAGCTTTCTTT. Amino acid sequence: CASSPLLGGRTEAFF. The chain carries TRBV18 and TRBJ1-1, with D possibly matching TRBD1 (6 bases). V shed 3 bases and J shed 4 bases, with 15 bases lying between them. This CDR3 is built from 15 residues. The germline V gene encodes CDR1 KGHSH and CDR2 LQKENI. The variable domain in full, completed from reference TRBV18 and TRBJ1-1, reads NAGVMQNPRHLVRRRGQEARLRCSPMKGHSHVYWYRQLPEEGLKFMVYLQKENIIDESGMPKERFSAEFPKEGPSILRIQQVVRGDSAAYFCASSPLLGGRTEAFFGQGTRLTVV.

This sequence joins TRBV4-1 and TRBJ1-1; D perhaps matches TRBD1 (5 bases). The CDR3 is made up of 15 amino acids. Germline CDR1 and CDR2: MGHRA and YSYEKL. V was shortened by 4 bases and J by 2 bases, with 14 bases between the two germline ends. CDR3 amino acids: CASSREGDRNTEAFF. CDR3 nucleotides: TGCGCCAGCAGCCGAGAAGGGGATCGAAACACTGAAGCTTTCTTT.

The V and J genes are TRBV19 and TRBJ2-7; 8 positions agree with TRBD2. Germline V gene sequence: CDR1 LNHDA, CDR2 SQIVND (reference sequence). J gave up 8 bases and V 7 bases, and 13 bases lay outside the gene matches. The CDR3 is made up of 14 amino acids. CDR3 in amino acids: CASTKDSGAIKQYF. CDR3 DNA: TGTGCCAGTACTAAAGATAGCGGGGCTATTAAGCAGTACTTC. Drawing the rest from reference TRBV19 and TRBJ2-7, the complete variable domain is DGGITQSPKYLFRKEGQNVTLSCEQNLNHDAMYWYRQDPGQGLRLIYYSQIVNDFQKGDIAEGYSVSREKKESFPLTVTSAQKNPTAFYLCASTKDSGAIKQYFGPGTRLTVT.

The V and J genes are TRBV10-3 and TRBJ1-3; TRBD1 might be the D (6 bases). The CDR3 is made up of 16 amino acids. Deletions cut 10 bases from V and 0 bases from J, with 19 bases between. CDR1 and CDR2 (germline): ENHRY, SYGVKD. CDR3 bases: TGTGCCACCTCCCCAGGGGCCGGAAGCTCTGGAAACACCATATATTTT. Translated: CATSPGAGSSGNTIYF.

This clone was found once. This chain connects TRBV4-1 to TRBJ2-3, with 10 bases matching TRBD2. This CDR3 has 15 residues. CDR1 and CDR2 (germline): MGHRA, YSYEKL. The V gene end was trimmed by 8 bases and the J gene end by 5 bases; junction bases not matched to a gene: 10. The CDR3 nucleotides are TGCGCCAGCGGCACTAGCGGGGTTCGGGGAGATACGCAGTATTTT. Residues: CASGTSGVRGDTQYF.

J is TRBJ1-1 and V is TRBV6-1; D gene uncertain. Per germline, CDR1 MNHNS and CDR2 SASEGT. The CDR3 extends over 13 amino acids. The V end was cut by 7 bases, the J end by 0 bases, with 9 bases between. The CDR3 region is CASTLHMNTEAFF. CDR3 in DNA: TGTGCCAGCACGCTCCATATGAACACTGAAGCTTTCTTT.

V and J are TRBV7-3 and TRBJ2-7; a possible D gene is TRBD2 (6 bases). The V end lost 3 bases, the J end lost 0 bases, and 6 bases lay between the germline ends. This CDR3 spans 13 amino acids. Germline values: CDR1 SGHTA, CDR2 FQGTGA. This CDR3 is CASSFGSSYEQYF. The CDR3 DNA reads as TGTGCCAGCAGCTTCGGGAGCTCCTACGAGCAGTACTTC.

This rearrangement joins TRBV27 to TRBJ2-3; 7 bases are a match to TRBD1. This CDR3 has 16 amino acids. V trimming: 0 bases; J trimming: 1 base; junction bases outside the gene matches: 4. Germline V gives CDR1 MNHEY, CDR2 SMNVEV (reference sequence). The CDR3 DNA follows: TGTGCCAGCAGTTTATCGACTGGGACAGGCACAGATACGCAGTATTTT. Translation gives CASSLSTGTGTDTQYF.

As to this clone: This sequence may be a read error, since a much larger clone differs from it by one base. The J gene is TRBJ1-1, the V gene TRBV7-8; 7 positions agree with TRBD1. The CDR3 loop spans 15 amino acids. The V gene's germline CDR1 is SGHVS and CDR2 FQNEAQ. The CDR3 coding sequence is TGTGCCAGCAGCTCAACAGGGGTGCCGAACGCTGAAGCTTTCTTT. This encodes CASSSTGVPNAEAFF.

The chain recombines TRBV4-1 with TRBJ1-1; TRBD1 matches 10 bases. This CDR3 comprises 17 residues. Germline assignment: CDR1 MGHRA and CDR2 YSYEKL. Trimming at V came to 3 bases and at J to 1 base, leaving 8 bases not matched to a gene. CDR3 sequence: CASSQDIGTGENTEAFF. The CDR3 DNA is TGCGCCAGCAGCCAGGATATCGGGACAGGGGAGAACACTGAAGCTTTCTTT.

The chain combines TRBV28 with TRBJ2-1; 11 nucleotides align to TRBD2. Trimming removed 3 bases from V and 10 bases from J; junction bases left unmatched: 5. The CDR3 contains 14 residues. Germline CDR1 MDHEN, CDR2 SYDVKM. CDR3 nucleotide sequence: TGTGCCAGCAGTTTTTCCCTAGCGGGGGGCGAGCAGTTCTTC. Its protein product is CASSFSLAGGEQFF.

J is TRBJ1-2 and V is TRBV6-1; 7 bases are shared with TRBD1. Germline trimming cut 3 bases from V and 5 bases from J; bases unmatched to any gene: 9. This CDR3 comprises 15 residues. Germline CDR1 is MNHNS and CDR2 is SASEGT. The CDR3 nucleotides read TGTGCCAGCAGTGAGGCCCCGACAGGGAAGTATGGCTACACCTTC. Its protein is CASSEAPTGKYGYTF.

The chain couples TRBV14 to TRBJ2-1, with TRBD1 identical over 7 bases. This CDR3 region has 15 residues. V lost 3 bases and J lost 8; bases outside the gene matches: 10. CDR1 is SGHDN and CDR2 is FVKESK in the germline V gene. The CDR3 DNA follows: TGTGCCAGCAGCCACTTAAGACAGGGATCGGATGAGCAGTTCTTC. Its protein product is CASSHLRQGSDEQFF.

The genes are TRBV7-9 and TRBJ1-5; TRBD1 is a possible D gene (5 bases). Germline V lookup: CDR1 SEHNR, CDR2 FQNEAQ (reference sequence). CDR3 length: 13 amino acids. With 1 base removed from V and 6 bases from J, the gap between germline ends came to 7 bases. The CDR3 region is CASSLVQGQPQHF. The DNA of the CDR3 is TGTGCCAGCAGCTTAGTTCAGGGTCAGCCCCAGCATTTT. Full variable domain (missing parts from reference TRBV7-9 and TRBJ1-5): DTGVSQNPRHKITKRGQNVTFRCDPISEHNRLYWYRQTLGQGPEFLTYFQNEAQLEKSRLLSDRFSAERPKGSFSTLEIQRTEQGDSAMYLCASSLVQGQPQHFGDGTRLSIL.

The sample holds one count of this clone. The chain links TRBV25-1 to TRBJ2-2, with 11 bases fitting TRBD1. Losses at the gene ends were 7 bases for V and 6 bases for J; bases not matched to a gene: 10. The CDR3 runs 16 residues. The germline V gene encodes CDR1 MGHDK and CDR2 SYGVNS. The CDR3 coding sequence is TGTGCCAGCAAAGCCCACGGGACAGGGGGGGCCGGGGAGCTGTTTTTT. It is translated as CASKAHGTGGAGELFF.

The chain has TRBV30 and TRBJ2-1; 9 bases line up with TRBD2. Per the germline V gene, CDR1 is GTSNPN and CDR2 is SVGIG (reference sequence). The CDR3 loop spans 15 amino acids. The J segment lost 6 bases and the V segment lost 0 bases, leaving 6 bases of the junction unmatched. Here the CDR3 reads CAWSVAAGGSNEQFF. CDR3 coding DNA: TGTGCCTGGAGTGTAGCAGCGGGGGGTTCCAATGAGCAGTTCTTC.

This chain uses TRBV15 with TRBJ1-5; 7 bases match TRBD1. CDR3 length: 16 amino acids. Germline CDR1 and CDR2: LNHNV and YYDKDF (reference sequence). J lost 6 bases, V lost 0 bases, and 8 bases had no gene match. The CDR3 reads CATSRDLRGRGQPQHF. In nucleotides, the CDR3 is TGTGCCACCAGCAGAGATCTAAGGGGGCGCGGTCAGCCCCAGCATTTT.

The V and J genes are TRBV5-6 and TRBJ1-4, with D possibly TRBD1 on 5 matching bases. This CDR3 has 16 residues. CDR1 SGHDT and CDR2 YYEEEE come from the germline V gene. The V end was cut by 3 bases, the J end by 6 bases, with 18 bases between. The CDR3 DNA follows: TGTGCCAGCAGCTGGGGGTTGGGCCAGCCTGATGAAAAACTGTTTTTT. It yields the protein CASSWGLGQPDEKLFF.

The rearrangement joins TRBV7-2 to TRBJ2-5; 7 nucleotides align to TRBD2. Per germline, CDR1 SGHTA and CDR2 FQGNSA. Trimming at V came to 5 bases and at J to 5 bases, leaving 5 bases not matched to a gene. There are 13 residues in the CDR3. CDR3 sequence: CASSRSGVETQYF. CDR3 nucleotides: TGTGCCAGCAGCCGCAGCGGGGTCGAGACCCAGTACTTC.

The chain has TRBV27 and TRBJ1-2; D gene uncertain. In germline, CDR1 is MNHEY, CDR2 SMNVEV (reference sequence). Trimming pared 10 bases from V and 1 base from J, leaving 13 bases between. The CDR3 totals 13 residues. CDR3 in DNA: TGTGCCACCGGGGTATCAAGTAACTATGGCTACACCTTC. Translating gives CATGVSSNYGYTF.

The CDR3 nucleotides are TGTGCCAGCAGTTTGGCCTCACAGCGCTCTGGAAACACCATATATTTT. Translation gives CASSLASQRSGNTIYF. The chain recombines TRBV6-6 with TRBJ1-3; the D is unclear. This CDR3 is built from 16 residues. The ends were cut back, 4 bases at V and 0 bases at J, with 13 bases in the middle. Germline assignment: CDR1 MNHNY and CDR2 SVGAGI (reference sequence).

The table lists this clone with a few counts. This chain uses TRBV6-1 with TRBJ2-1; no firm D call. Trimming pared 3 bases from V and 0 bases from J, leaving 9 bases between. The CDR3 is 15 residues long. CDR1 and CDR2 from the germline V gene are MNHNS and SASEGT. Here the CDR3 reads CASSERHLSYNEQFF. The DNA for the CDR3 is TGTGCCAGCAGTGAGAGACATCTCTCCTACAATGAGCAGTTCTTC.